The 27 T cell receptor beta chains in this list originate from one sample, sequenced in a study of patients and donors after allogeneic stem cell transplantation. MiXCR, applied by TCRdb to the RT-PCR reads, yields one record per CDR3 protein. Of hundreds of thousands of distinct CDR3 sequences in the sample, less than 15% were seen once. Source material: blood, either unsorted or a sorted T cell fraction (not recorded which). These TCRs come from a human donor who was either an allogeneic HSCT recipient or a stem cell or donor lymphocyte infusion donor (not recorded which). It is not recorded whose cells these are; they may come from a transplant donor.

At least ten counts were recorded for this clonotype. The chain has TRBV4-2 and TRBJ1-2; unclear D gene. The V gene's germline CDR1 is LGHNA and CDR2 YNFKEQ. The CDR3 runs 15 residues. V was shortened by 0 bases and J by 4 bases, with 12 bases between the two germline ends. The CDR3 nucleotides read TGTGCCAGCAGCCAAGATCCGGGTGTGAGCTATGGCTACACCTTC. Translated, it gives CASSQDPGVSYGYTF.

Many counts were recorded for this clonotype. V is TRBV6-5 and J is TRBJ2-5; the match to TRBD2 covers 10 bases. V lost 0 bases to trimming and J lost 4 bases; unmatched junction nucleotides: 5. The CDR3 length is 16 residues. Germline CDR1 MNHEY, CDR2 SVGAGI. This CDR3 reads CASSYSASGSRETQYF. CDR3 in DNA: TGTGCCAGCAGTTACTCGGCTAGCGGGAGTCGAGAGACCCAGTACTTC.

In this sample, this clonotype turned up a few times. The chain employs TRBV27 and TRBJ1-6; the match to TRBD1 covers 7 bases. Germline V gives CDR1 MNHEY, CDR2 SMNVEV (reference sequence). V gave up 3 bases and J gave up 10 bases; unmatched junction bases: 9. The length of the CDR3 is 15 residues. The DNA of the CDR3 is TGTGCCAGCAGTTTGAGGGGGCAGGGTCCCTCACCCCTCCACTTT. It encodes CASSLRGQGPSPLHF.

The chain has TRBV3-1 and TRBJ2-1; 7 bases are shared with TRBD1. In germline, CDR1 is LGHDT, CDR2 YNNKEL (reference sequence). There are 13 residues in the CDR3. The junction had 4 bases not matched to a gene; V was cut back by 2 bases and J by 9 bases. The CDR3 DNA reads as TGTGCCAGCAGCCAAACCGACAGGGTTGAGCAGTTCTTC. Its protein is CASSQTDRVEQFF.

The gene calls are TRBV5-8 and TRBJ2-7; D gene uncertain. Trimming shortened V by 0 bases and J by 7 bases, and 8 bases separated the two germline ends. The V gene's germline CDR1 is SGHTS and CDR2 YDEGEE. The CDR3 is 12 amino acids. CDR3 DNA sequence: TGTGCCAGCAGCTTGGATCCGTCTGAGCAGTACTTC. Amino acid sequence: CASSLDPSEQYF.

This chain uses TRBV20-1 with TRBJ2-7; D gene unclear. The CDR3 sequence is 14 residues long. Germline CDR1 reads DFQATT; CDR2 reads SNEGSKA (reference sequence). V lost 3 bases and J 2 bases, leaving 14 bases between the germline ends. The CDR3 DNA sequence: TGCAGTGCTAGCGGTACGGATTCGCCCTACGAGCAGTACTTC. Its protein product is CSASGTDSPYEQYF.

The rearrangement joins TRBV15 to TRBJ1-4, with D hard to call. This CDR3 region has 13 residues. Germline V gene lookup returns CDR1 LNHNV and CDR2 YYDKDF (reference sequence). Trimming left V 3 bases short and J 11 bases short, with 13 bases between. This CDR3 reads CATSSPAMGKLFF. The CDR3 DNA is TGTGCCACCAGCAGTCCCGCGATGGGGAAACTGTTTTTT.

The gene calls are TRBV19 and TRBJ2-5; D is possibly TRBD2 (5 bases). The CDR3 totals 12 residues. Germline CDR1 LNHDA, CDR2 SQIVND (reference sequence). Trimming took off 10 bases at V and 4 bases at J, with 13 bases between the two ends. The CDR3 loop is CATGGLGETQYF. The CDR3 DNA reads as TGTGCCACGGGCGGGTTGGGAGAGACCCAGTACTTC.

Of note for this clonotype: A read error may be the cause here, since a much bigger clone is one base away. The rearrangement links TRBV10-3 to TRBJ1-4, with D unclear. This CDR3 contains 13 residues. CDR1 is ENHRY and CDR2 is SYGVKD in the germline V gene. In DNA, the CDR3 is TGTGCCATCAGTCCTGAAACTAATGAAAGACTGTTTTTT. It translates to CAISPETNERLFF.

The genes are TRBV14 and TRBJ1-6; D is perhaps TRBD1 (6 bases). The CDR3 consists of 15 residues. Trimming cost V 3 bases and J 3 bases, with 9 bases left between them. The germline V gene encodes CDR1 SGHDN and CDR2 FVKESK. In DNA, the CDR3 is TGTGCCAGCAGCCATAAAGGGGGCTATAATTCACCCCTCCACTTT. Its protein product is CASSHKGGYNSPLHF.

The chain uses TRBV10-3 and TRBJ1-5; D remains unclear. CDR1 is ENHRY and CDR2 is SYGVKD in the germline V gene. This CDR3 has 12 residues. The V end was cut by 8 bases, the J end by 2 bases, with 7 bases between. The CDR3 is CAILARNQPQHF. CDR3 DNA: TGTGCCATCTTAGCCCGCAATCAGCCCCAGCATTTT.

V and J are TRBV30 and TRBJ1-6; D gene unclear. CDR1 GTSNPN and CDR2 SVGIG come from the germline V gene (reference sequence). With 0 bases removed from V and 13 bases from J, the gap between germline ends came to 13 bases. This CDR3 has 13 amino acids. Here the CDR3 reads CAWSVDMGRPLHF. As DNA, the CDR3 is TGTGCCTGGAGTGTAGATATGGGCCGGCCCCTCCACTTT.

This clonotype came up many times. J is TRBJ2-7 and V is TRBV18, with D perhaps TRBD1 (6 bases). CDR3 length equals 15 residues. Trimming stripped 6 bases from V and 3 bases from J, with 18 bases between. Germline V CDR1 and CDR2: KGHSH, LQKENI. The CDR3 nucleotides are TGTGCCAGCTCGTCGACAGGTTCCCCTGGCTACGAGCAGTACTTC. As protein: CASSSTGSPGYEQYF.

J is TRBJ1-6 and V is TRBV27, with TRBD1 as a possible D gene (5 bases). The CDR3 loop spans 16 amino acids. The germline CDR1 and CDR2 sequences are MNHEY and SMNVEV (reference sequence). The V end was cut by 0 bases, the J end by 10 bases, with 16 bases between. CDR3 sequence reads: CASSLSRGIGVSPLHF. The CDR3 coding sequence is TGTGCCAGCAGTTTATCACGGGGGATAGGAGTATCACCCCTCCACTTT.

J is TRBJ2-1 and V is TRBV20-1; D is undetermined. CDR1 DFQATT and CDR2 SNEGSKA come from the germline V gene (reference sequence). Trimming pared 6 bases from V and 0 bases from J, leaving 15 bases between. The CDR3 length is 15 residues. CDR3 residues: CSALPGRGSYNEQFF. The CDR3 coding sequence is TGCAGTGCCCTCCCCGGGCGAGGCTCCTACAATGAGCAGTTCTTC.

The chain employs TRBV6-1 and TRBJ2-5; D not resolved. CDR1 is MNHNS and CDR2 is SASEGT in the germline V gene. V shed 7 bases and J shed 5 bases, with 17 bases lying between them. The length of the CDR3 is 14 residues. As DNA, the CDR3 is TGTGCCAGCACCAAGTGGGTACAATGGGAGACCCAGTACTTC. Translation: CASTKWVQWETQYF.

V gene TRBV19 combines with J gene TRBJ1-5; D gene ambiguous. The CDR3 has 16 amino acids. Germline assignment: CDR1 LNHDA and CDR2 SQIVND (reference sequence). With 2 bases removed from V and 5 bases from J, the gap between germline ends came to 16 bases. The CDR3 DNA reads TGTGCCAGTAGTATAATCACCGGGCAGCGGGATCAGCCCCAGCATTTT. It translates to CASSIITGQRDQPQHF.

This clonotype has just a few counts. The rearrangement joins TRBV3-1 to TRBJ2-7; D is uncertain. V gave up 1 base and J gave up 7 bases, with 14 bases separating them. The germline V gene encodes CDR1 LGHDT and CDR2 YNNKEL (reference sequence). The CDR3 is 14 amino acids. The CDR3 sequence is CASSQVGTSAEQYF. The CDR3 nucleotides are TGTGCCAGCAGCCAAGTGGGCACTTCAGCGGAGCAGTACTTC.

The chain links TRBV20-1 to TRBJ1-1; D call uncertain. Germline assignment: CDR1 DFQATT and CDR2 SNEGSKA (reference sequence). Trimming shortened V by 5 bases and J by 2 bases, and 18 bases separated the two germline ends. The CDR3 is made up of 15 amino acids. The CDR3 loop reads CSAAGWVLGNTEAFF. In nucleotides, the CDR3 is TGCAGTGCTGCGGGGTGGGTATTGGGAAACACTGAAGCTTTCTTT.

The rearrangement links TRBV7-3 to TRBJ2-1; 10 bases agree with TRBD2. The CDR3 totals 15 residues. The V segment lost 5 bases and the J segment 9 bases; nucleotides outside the gene matches: 10. Germline V gene data show CDR1 as SGHTA and CDR2 as FQGTGA. CDR3 amino acids: CASSTGLASKSEQFF. The CDR3 DNA is TGTGCCAGCAGCACGGGACTAGCGAGTAAGAGTGAGCAGTTCTTC.

This clonotype was counted a few times. The chain uses TRBV2 and TRBJ2-7, with unresolved D. Germline CDR1 is SNHLY and CDR2 is FYNNEI. With 7 bases removed from V and 3 bases from J, the gap between germline ends came to 13 bases. CDR3 length: 13 amino acids. The CDR3 DNA is TGTGCCAGCACCAACGGACGGAACTACGAGCAGTACTTC. It yields the protein CASTNGRNYEQYF.

In this sample, this clonotype turned up many times. The junction does not match germline at one end; this may be a read error. The chain recombines TRBV7-8 with TRBJ2-1; 8 nucleotides agree with TRBD2. CDR3 length: 12 amino acids. Looked up from germline, CDR1 is SGHVS and CDR2 is FQNEAQ. This CDR3 reads CASSIAGLEQFF. Written as DNA, the CDR3 is TGTGCCAGCAGCATAGCGGGACTTGAGCAGTTCTTC.

This clonotype was recorded at least ten times. The V call is TRBV15, the J call TRBJ1-1, with TRBD1 matching over 7 bases. The CDR3 is 14 amino acids. J was trimmed by 5 bases and V by 0 bases; bases with no gene match: 3. CDR1 is LNHNV and CDR2 is YYDKDF in the germline V gene (reference sequence). This CDR3 reads CATSREQGYTEAFF. The CDR3 nucleotides read TGTGCCACCAGCAGAGAACAGGGGTATACTGAAGCTTTCTTT.

This clonotype has a count of ten or more. The CDR3 bases are TGTGCCTGGAGTGATGTTCGGGCCCGTTTCTCTGGGGCCAACGTCCTGACTTTC. It codes for CAWSDVRARFSGANVLTF. V usage is TRBV30 and J usage is TRBJ2-6; D not certain. CDR3 size: 18 residues. V was cut by 1 base and J by 0 bases, with 16 bases left in between. The germline gives CDR1 GTSNPN, CDR2 SVGIG (reference sequence).

This clonotype was detected ten times or more. Here the CDR3 DNA reads TGCAGCGTGGGTGACCATGCGAACACCGGGGAGCTGTTTTTT. It codes for CSVGDHANTGELFF. This chain joins TRBV29-1 and TRBJ2-2; D uncertain. The CDR3 has 14 amino acids. V shed 6 bases and J shed 0 bases, with 11 bases lying between them. From germline, CDR1 is SQVTM and CDR2 ANQGSEA.

The table lists this clonotype with many counts. The chain employs TRBV20-1 and TRBJ2-2; 7 nucleotides agree with TRBD1. J lost 1 base, V lost 5 bases, and 7 bases had no gene match. The CDR3 covers 15 residues. Germline CDR1 DFQATT, CDR2 SNEGSKA (reference sequence). Here the CDR3 DNA reads TGCAGTGCTCCGACAGGGTCAAGGAACACCGGGGAGCTGTTTTTT. It specifies CSAPTGSRNTGELFF.

J is TRBJ2-3 and V is TRBV5-4, with D possibly TRBD2 on 7 matching bases. CDR1 is SGHNT and CDR2 is YYREEE in the germline V gene (reference sequence). The CDR3 is 15 residues long. Trimming cost V 4 bases and J 6 bases, with 18 bases left between them. The CDR3 region is CASSNPRGAVDTQYF. CDR3 DNA: TGTGCCAGCAGCAACCCCCGGGGGGCCGTGGATACGCAGTATTTT.